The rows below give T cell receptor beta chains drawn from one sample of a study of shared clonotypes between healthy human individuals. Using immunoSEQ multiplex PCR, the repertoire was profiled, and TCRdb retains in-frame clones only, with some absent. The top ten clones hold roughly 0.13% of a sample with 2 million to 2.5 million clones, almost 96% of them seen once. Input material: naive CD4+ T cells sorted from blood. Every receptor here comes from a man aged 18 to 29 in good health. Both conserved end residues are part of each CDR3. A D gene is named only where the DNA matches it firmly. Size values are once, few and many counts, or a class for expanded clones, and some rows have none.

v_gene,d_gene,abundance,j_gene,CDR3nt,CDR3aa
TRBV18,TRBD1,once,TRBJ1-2,TGTGCCAGCTCACCGTTGCCCGGGCAGGGGGCGCAGGTCTTC,CASSPLPGQGAQVF
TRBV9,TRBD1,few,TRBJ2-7,TGTGCCAGCAGCACCGGGACAGGGGCCTACGAGCAGTACTTC,CASSTGTGAYEQYF
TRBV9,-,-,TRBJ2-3,TGTGCCAGCAGCGCGACCTTTAAACTTTCTAGCACAGATACGCAGTATTTT,CASSATFKLSSTDTQYF
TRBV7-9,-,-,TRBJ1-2,TGTGCCAGCAGCTTAGGCGAGGGGCTGGTTGGTGGCTACACCTTC,CASSLGEGLVGGYTF
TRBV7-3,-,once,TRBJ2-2,TGTGCCAGCAGCTTAATGGGCGTCGGGGAGCTGTTTTTT,CASSLMGVGELFF
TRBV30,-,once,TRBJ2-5,TGTGCCTGGAGCCCCCGGGTGTTCCAAGAGACCCAGTACTTC,CAWSPRVFQETQYF
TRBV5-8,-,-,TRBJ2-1,TGTGCCAGCAGCCGAATGACCTTCAACAAGGGCAATGAGCAGTTCTTC,CASSRMTFNKGNEQFF
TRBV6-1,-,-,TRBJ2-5,TGTGCCAGCAGTGAAGCGCGTCCAGGACAGCGCGCCCAGTACTTC,CASSEARPGQRAQYF
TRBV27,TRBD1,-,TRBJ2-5,TGTGCCAGCAGTTTAAAATGGGACAGACAAGAGACCCAGTACTTC,CASSLKWDRQETQYF
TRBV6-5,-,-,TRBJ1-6,TGTGCCAGCAGACGCCCTGATTCACCCCTCCACTTT,CASRRPDSPLHF
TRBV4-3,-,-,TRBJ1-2,TGCGCCAGCAGAGGCACAGGGTTGGACTATGGCTACACCTTC,CASRGTGLDYGYTF
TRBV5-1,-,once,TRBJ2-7,TGCGCCAGCAGCTCCGAGGGCGCCTACGAGCAGTACTTC,CASSSEGAYEQYF
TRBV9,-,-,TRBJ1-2,TGTGCCAGCAGCGCCCGTCAAGCCGCAGGCTATGGCTACACCTTC,CASSARQAAGYGYTF
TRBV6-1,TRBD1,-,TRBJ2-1,TGTGCCAGCACCTGGACAGGGGAGGCCAATGAGCAGTTCTTC,CASTWTGEANEQFF
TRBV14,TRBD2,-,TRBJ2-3,TGTGCCAGCAGTTGGACTAGCGGGGTGGGCACAGATACGCAGTATTTT,CASSWTSGVGTDTQYF
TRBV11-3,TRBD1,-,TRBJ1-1,TGTGCCAGCAGCTCGGGACAGGGAAACACTGAAGCTTTCTTT,CASSSGQGNTEAFF
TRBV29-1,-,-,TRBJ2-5,TGCAGCGCCGGTGATGGGGGGTGGGAGACCCAGTACTTC,CSAGDGGWETQYF
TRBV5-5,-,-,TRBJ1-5,TGTGCCAGCAGCTTGGGCCCTAGGGGCAATCAGCCCCAGCATTTT,CASSLGPRGNQPQHF
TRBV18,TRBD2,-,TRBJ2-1,TGTGCCAGCTCACAGCGGGAGGTCTCCTACAATGAGCAGTTCTTC,CASSQREVSYNEQFF
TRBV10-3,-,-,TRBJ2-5,TGTGCCATCAGTGACGCAGGTAGCGGAGGGGAGACCCAGTACTTC,CAISDAGSGGETQYF
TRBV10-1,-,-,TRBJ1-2,TGCGCCAGCAGTGAGTACCGAAACTATGGCTACACCTTC,CASSEYRNYGYTF
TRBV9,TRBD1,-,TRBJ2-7,TGTGCCAGCAGCGGACCGACAGGGCGCGAGCAGTACTTC,CASSGPTGREQYF
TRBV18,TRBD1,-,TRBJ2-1,TGTGCCAGCTCACCGGGACAGGTATCCTACAATGAGCAGTTCTTC,CASSPGQVSYNEQFF
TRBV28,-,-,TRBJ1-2,TGTGCCAGCAGTCGCAACTATGGCTACACCTTC,CASSRNYGYTF
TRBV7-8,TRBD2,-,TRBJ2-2,TGTGCCAGCAGGCGCACTAGCGGGGGGGCCATCGGGGAGCTGTTTTTT,CASRRTSGGAIGELFF
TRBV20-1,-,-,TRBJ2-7,TGCAGTGCGGCGATGGGGTCCGAGCAGTACTTC,CSAAMGSEQYF
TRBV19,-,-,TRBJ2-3,TGTGCCAGTAGTGCCGGGGTTAGCACAGATACGCAGTATTTT,CASSAGVSTDTQYF
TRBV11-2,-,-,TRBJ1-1,TGTGCCAGCAGCTTAGGTCAGGGGTTCGCCGCTTTCTTT,CASSLGQGFAAFF
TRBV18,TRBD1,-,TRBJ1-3,TGTGCCAGCTCACCCGGGACAGGTCCTGGAAACACCATATATTTT,CASSPGTGPGNTIYF
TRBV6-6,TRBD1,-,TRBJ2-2,TGTGCCAGCAACCCGACAGGGAGATACACCGGGGAGCTGTTTTTT,CASNPTGRYTGELFF
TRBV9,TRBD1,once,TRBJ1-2,TGTGCCAGCACCCGGGGAGACCTCGACAGGGATAATGGCTACACCTTC,CASTRGDLDRDNGYTF
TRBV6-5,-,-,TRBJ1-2,TGTGCCAGCAGCCCCCGAGGGGTGCGAGGCTACACCTTC,CASSPRGVRGYTF
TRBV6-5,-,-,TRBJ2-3,TGTGCCAGCAGGGGAGGAAGTAGGGCCACAGATACGCAGTATTTT,CASRGGSRATDTQYF
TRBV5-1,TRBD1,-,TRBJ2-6,TGCGCCAGCAGCCAGACAGGGTCTGGGGCCAACGTCCTGACTTTC,CASSQTGSGANVLTF
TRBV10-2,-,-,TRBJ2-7,TGCGCCAGCGCGGACGTACTTCGCTACGAGCAGTACTTC,CASADVLRYEQYF